This T cell receptor (beta chain) is from a study of breast tumors, draining lymph nodes, adjacent tissues. Study-level findings and limits: Tumor TCR diversity was below lymph nodes but above nontumor tissue. Most tumor T cells seemingly derive from lymph node, then expand in tumor. Luminal-like breast cancer showed significantly greater tumor-nontumor repertoire similarity than basal-like breast cancer did. That most tumor T cells come from lymph nodes remained unproven.

Samples came from axillary lymph nodes draining the breast cancer. This clonotype was observed at least ten times. The antigen is undetermined. TCRdb recomputed calls from the multiplex PCR reads with MiXCR, one row per CDR3 protein. The sample lists tens of thousands of distinct CDR3 sequences, over 25% occurring once. V lost 1 base, J lost 9 bases, and 24 bases lay in between. This CDR3 region has 17 residues. Looked up from germline, CDR1 is MGHRA and CDR2 is YSYEKL. This receptor was identified in a female donor with breast cancer. Some clones in this sample may be carry-over from other donors' samples. Sequencing was carried out using axillary lymph node tissue. This chain links TRBV4-1 with TRBJ1-2; D perhaps matches TRBD1 (6 bases). This CDR3 is CASSQALRTVLSMRYTF. The CDR3 DNA reads TGCGCCAGCAGCCAAGCTCTCAGGACAGTCCTTTCTATGCGCTACACCTTC.